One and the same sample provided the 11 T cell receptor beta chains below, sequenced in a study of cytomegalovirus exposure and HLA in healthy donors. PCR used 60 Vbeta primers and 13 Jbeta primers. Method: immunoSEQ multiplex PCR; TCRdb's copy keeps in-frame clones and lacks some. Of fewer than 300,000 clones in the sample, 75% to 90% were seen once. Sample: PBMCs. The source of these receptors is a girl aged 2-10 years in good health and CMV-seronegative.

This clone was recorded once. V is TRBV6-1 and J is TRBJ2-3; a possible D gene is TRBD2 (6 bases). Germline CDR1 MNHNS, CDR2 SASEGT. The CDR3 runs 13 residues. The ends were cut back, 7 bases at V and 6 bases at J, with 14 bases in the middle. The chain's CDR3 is CASTRGEPDTQYF. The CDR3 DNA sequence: TGTGCCAGCACGCGGGGCGAGCCGGATACGCAGTATTTT.

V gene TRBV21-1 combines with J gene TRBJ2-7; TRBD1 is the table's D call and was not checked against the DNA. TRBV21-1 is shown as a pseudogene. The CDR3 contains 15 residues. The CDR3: CASSKHAPGPYEQYF. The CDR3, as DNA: TGTGCCAGCAGCAAACACGCCCCAGGGCCTTACGAGCAGTACTTC.

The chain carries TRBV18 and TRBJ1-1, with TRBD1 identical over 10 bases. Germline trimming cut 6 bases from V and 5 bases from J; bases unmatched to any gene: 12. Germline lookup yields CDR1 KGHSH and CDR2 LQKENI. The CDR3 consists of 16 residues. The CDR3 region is CASSLGQGLSFTEAFF. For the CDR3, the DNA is TGTGCCAGCTCCTTGGGACAGGGGCTCTCATTTACTGAAGCTTTCTTT.

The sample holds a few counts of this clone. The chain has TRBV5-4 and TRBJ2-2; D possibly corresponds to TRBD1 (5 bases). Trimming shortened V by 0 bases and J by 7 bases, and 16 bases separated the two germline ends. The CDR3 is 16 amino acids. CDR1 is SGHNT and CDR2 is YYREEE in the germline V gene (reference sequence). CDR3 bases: TGTGCCAGCAGCTTGGTATCAGGGTATAGAGGCGGGGAGCTGTTTTTT. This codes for CASSLVSGYRGGELFF.

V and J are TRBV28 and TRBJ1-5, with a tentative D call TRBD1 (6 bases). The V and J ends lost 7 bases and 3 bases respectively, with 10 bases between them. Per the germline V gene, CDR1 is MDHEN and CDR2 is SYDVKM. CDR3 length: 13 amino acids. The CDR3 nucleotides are TGTGCCAGCATTCAGGGGAACAATCAGCCCCAGCATTTT. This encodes CASIQGNNQPQHF.

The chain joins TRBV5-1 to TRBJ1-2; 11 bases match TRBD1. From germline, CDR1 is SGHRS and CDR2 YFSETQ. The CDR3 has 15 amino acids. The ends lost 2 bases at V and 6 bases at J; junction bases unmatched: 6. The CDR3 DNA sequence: TGCGCCAGCAGCTTAAGGACAGGGGGCTTCGATGGCTACACCTTC. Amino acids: CASSLRTGGFDGYTF.

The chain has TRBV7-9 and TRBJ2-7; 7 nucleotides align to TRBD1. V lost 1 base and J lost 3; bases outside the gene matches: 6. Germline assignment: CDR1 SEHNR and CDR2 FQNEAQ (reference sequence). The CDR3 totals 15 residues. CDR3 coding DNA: TGTGCCAGCAGCTTAGAGCACAGGGGTTTCTACGAGCAGTACTTC. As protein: CASSLEHRGFYEQYF.

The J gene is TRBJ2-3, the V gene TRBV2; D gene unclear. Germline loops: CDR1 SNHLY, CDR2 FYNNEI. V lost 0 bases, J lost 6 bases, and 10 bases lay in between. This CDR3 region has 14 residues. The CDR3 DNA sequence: TGTGCCAGCAGTGAAGCCTCCTCCCGTGATACGCAGTATTTT. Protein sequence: CASSEASSRDTQYF. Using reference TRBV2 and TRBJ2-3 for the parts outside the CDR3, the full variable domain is EPEVTQTPSHQVTQMGQEVILRCVPISNHLYFYWYRQILGQKVEFLVSFYNNEISEKSEIFDDQFSVERPDGSNFTLKIRSTKLEDSAMYFCASSEASSRDTQYFGPGTRLTVL.

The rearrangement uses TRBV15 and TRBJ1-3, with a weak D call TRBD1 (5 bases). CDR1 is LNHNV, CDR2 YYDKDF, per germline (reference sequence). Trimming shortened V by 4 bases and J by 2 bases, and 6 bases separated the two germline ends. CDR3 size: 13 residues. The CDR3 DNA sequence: TGTGCCACCAGCAAACAGGCTGGAAACACCATATATTTT. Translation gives CATSKQAGNTIYF.

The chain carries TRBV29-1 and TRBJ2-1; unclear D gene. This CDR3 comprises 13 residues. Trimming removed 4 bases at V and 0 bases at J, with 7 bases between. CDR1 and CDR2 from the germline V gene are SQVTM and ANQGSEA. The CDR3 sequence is CSVGRGSYNEQFF. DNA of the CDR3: TGCAGCGTTGGAAGAGGCTCCTACAATGAGCAGTTCTTC.

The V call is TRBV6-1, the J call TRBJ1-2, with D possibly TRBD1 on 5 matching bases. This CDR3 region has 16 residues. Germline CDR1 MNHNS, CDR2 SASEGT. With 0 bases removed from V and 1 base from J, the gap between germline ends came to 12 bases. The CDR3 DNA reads TGTGCCAGCAGTGAAGCTGCTACGGGGGGTAACTATGGCTACACCTTC. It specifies CASSEAATGGNYGYTF.